A selection of T cell receptor beta chains follows, all from one sample in a study of blood T cell repertoires in COVID-19. Generated by immunoSEQ multiplex PCR, the TCRdb table keeps only in-frame clones and is missing some. The sample includes about 260,000 clones, about 89% of them seen just once. The sequenced sample consisted of peripheral blood. All receptors come from a middle-aged man who had recovered from COVID-19. Both conserved end residues are part of each CDR3.

TRBV7-9	15	TRBJ1-2	CASSFQKDIGLGYTF
TRBV9	17	TRBJ2-1	CASSVVPEPSSYNEQFF
TRBV9	15	TRBJ2-3	CASSVVGGGTDTQYF
TRBV27	16	TRBJ2-1	CASSSLGAGVHNEQFF
TRBV5-1	16	TRBJ2-1	CASSLLGLAGYNEQFF
TRBV7-2	13	TRBJ2-5	CASSLGQQETQYF
TRBV20-1	11	TRBJ1-2	CSATKTGSHTF
TRBV7-8	15	TRBJ1-2	CASSSGDREIYGYTF
TRBV7-2	13	TRBJ2-7	CASSRSGAYEQYF
TRBV5-1	15	TRBJ2-3	CASSLVAGEADTQYF
TRBV29-1	13	TRBJ1-4	CSVHRETNEKLFF
TRBV18	16	TRBJ2-6	CASSLHVPSGANVLTF
TRBV6-6	16	TRBJ2-7	CASSRLGQASSYEQYF
TRBV27	13	TRBJ2-2	CASSLFGAGELFF
TRBV29-1	14	TRBJ1-1	CSVEGAGVHTEAFF
TRBV7-2	19	TRBJ2-4	CASSLGTVLGGLAKNIQYF
TRBV6-5	14	TRBJ2-1	CASRLAGGGPEQFF
TRBV7-9	17	TRBJ2-3	CASSSLQRLAGEDTQYF
TRBV5-4	14	TRBJ2-3	CASSFSGGTDTQYF
TRBV10-3	16	TRBJ2-1	CAIKSASGTAYNEQFF
TRBV13	17	TRBJ1-6	CASSFQLRQGVGSPLHF
TRBV7-8	14	TRBJ2-3	CASSLGGWEDTQYF
TRBV7-9	16	TRBJ2-5	CASSLYLAGVLETQYF
TRBV9	15	TRBJ1-1	CASSLGQGSDTEAFF
TRBV29-1	14	TRBJ2-1	CSATPGLAFGEQFF
TRBV4-1	14	TRBJ2-1	CASSQGERTSKQFF
TRBV6-1	15	TRBJ1-5	CASSDRPVRDQPQHF